This T cell receptor (beta chain) was sequenced during a study of CD8 T cells in Susac syndrome. RNA totalling roughly 0.45 to 1 ug underwent reverse transcription with random hexamers. The CDR3 of TCR beta was amplified by immunoSEQ multiplex PCR across 54 Vbeta and 13 Jbeta. TCRdb re-called the immunoSEQ multiplex PCR reads with MiXCR, one entry per CDR3 protein. Here the sample spans some 200,000 distinct CDR3 sequences, roughly 96% being singletons. TCR beta sequencing was performed on blood CD8+ and CD4+ T cells. The multiple sclerosis controls were treatment-naive patients with relapsing-remitting disease that was stable or active. Negative isolation yielded the CD8+ and CD4+ T cells, while FACS enriched the TEMRA cells. This clonotype was obtained from a human donor with multiple sclerosis. The sample taken for sequencing was CD4+ T cells from PBMCs.

DNA for the CDR3: TGTGCCAGCAGCTTGGTCAGGGGAAACACTGAAGCTTTCTTT. Amino acid sequence: CASSLVRGNTEAFF. The chain couples TRBV7-9 to TRBJ1-1; D might be TRBD1 (6 bases). Germline lookup yields CDR1 SEHNR and CDR2 FQNEAQ (reference sequence). The V end lost 3 bases, the J end lost 2 bases, and 10 bases lay between the germline ends. The CDR3 is 14 amino acids. Full variable domain (missing parts from reference TRBV7-9 and TRBJ1-1): DTGVSQNPRHKITKRGQNVTFRCDPISEHNRLYWYRQTLGQGPEFLTYFQNEAQLEKSRLLSDRFSAERPKGSFSTLEIQRTEQGDSAMYLCASSLVRGNTEAFFGQGTRLTVV.